This T cell receptor (beta chain) was retrieved from a study of T cell responses to AZD1222 COVID-19 vaccine. Study results and limitations: CD4 TCRs covered the whole spike, strongest at regions 160-218 and 743-854. Targets within unmutated variant regions were reportedly found for nearly half of spike-specific TCRs. The peak T cell response came first, and repertoires were sampled only after it.

CDR1 is MDHEN and CDR2 is SYDVKM in the germline V gene. After removal of 0 bases from V and 8 bases from J, the junction contained 6 bases not matched to a gene. This CDR3 has 17 amino acids. Remarks on this clone: Its antigen is as yet unknown.

Method: immunoSEQ multiplex PCR; TCRdb's copy keeps in-frame clones and lacks some. Of approximately 180,000 clones in the sample, 80% to 90% are singletons; the top ten hold more than 4%. The sample here was peripheral blood, taken 28 days after the second dose of the MenACWY control vaccine. The genes are TRBV28 and TRBJ2-1; TRBD2 matches at 14 bases. The TCR sequence derives from an adult who received the MenACWY meningococcal vaccine as a control. The CDR3 nucleotides read TGTGCCAGCAGTTTATGGGGACTAGCGGGAGTTATCTATGAGCAGTTCTTC. This sequence encodes CASSLWGLAGVIYEQFF.